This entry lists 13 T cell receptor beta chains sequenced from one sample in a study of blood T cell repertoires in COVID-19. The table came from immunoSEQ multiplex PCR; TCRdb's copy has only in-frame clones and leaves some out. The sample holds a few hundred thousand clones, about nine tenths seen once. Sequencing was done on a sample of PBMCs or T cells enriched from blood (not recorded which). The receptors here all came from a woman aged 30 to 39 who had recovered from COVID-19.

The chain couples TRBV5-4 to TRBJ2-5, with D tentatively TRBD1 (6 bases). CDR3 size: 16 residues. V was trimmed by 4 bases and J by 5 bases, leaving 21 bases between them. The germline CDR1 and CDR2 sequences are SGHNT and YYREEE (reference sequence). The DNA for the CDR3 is TGTGCCAGCAGCCCGGCCGGGGTCAGGGGTGGGGAGACCCAGTACTTC. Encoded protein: CASSPAGVRGGETQYF. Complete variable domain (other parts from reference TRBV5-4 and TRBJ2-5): ETGVTQSPTHLIKTRGQQVTLRCSSQSGHNTVSWYQQALGQGPQFIFQYYREEENGRGNFPPRFSGLQFPNYSSELNVNALELDDSALYLCASSPAGVRGGETQYFGPGTRLLVL.

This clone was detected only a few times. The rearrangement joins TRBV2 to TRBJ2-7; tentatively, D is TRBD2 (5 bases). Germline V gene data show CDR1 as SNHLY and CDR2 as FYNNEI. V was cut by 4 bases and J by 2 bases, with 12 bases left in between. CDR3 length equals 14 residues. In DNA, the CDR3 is TGTGCCAGCAGTGCGGACTCTGGTCCCTACGAGCAGTACTTC. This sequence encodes CASSADSGPYEQYF.

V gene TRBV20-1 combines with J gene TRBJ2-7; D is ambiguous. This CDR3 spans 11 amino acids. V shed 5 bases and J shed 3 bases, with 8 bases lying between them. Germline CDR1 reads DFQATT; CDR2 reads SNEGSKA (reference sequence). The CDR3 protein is CSAPDIYEQYF. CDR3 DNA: TGCAGTGCTCCCGACATCTACGAGCAGTACTTC.

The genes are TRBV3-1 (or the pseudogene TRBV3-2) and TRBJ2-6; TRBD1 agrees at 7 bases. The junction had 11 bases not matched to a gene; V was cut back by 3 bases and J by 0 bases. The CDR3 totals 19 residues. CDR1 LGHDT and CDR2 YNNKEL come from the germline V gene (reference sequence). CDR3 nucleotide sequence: TGTGCCAGCAGCCACCCCCGGGACAGTCCTCCCTCTGGGGCCAACGTCCTGACTTTC. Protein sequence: CASSHPRDSPPSGANVLTF.

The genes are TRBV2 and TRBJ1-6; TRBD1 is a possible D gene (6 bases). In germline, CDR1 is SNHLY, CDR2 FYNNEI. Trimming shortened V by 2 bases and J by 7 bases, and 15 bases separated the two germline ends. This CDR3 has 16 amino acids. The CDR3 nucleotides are TGTGCCAGCAGTGAATCTCGGCAGGGGCTGAATTCACCCCTCCACTTT. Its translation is CASSESRQGLNSPLHF.

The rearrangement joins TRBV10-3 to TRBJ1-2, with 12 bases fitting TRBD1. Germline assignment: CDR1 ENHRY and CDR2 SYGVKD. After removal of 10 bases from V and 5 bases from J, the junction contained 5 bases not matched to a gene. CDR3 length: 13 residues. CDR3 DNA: TGTGCCACCGGGGACAGGGGGCTGTATGGCTACACCTTC. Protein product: CATGDRGLYGYTF.

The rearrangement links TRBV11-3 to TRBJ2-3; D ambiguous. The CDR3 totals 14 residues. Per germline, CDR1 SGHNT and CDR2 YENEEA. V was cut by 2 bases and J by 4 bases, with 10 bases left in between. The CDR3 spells CASSLSDGADTQYF. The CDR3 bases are TGTGCCAGCAGCTTAAGTGACGGAGCAGATACGCAGTATTTT.

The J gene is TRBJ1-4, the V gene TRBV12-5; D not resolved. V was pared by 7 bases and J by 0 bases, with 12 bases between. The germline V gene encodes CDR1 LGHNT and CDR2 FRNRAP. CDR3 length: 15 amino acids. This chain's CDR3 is CASASSVATNEKLFF. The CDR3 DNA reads TGTGCTAGTGCCTCATCAGTTGCAACTAATGAAAAACTGTTTTTT.

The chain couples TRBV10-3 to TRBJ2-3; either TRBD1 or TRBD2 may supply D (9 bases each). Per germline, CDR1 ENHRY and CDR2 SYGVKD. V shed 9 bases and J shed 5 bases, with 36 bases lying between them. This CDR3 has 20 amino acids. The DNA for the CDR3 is TGTGCCATAAGAACCGCCGGGACAGGGACTATAGCGGGAGTTGGAGATACGCAGTATTTT. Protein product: CAIRTAGTGTIAGVGDTQYF.

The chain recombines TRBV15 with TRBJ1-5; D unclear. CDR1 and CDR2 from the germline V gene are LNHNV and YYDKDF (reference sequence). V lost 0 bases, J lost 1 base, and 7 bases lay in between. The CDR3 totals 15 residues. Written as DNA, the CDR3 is TGTGCCACCAGCAGAGATTACAAGAGCAATCAGCCCCAGCATTTT. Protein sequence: CATSRDYKSNQPQHF. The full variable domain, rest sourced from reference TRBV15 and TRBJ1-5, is DAMVIQNPRYQVTQFGKPVTLSCSQTLNHNVMYWYQQKSSQAPKLLFHYYDKDFNNEADTPDNFQSRRPNTSFCFLDIRSPGLGDTAMYLCATSRDYKSNQPQHFGDGTRLSIL.

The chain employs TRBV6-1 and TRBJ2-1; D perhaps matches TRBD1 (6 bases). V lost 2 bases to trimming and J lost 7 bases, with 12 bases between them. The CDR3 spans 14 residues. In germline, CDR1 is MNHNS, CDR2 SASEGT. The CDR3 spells CASSERTRGNEQFF. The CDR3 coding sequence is TGTGCCAGCAGTGAAAGAACTAGGGGGAATGAGCAGTTCTTC.

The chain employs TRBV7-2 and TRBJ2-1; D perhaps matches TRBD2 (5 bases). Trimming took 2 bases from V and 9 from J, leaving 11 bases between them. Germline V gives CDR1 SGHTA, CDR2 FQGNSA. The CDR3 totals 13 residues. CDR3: CASSLNHGIEQFF. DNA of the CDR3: TGTGCCAGCAGCTTAAATCACGGGATTGAGCAGTTCTTC. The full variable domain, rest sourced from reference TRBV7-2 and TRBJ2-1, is GAGVSQSPSNKVTEKGKDVELRCDPISGHTALYWYRQSLGQGLEFLIYFQGNSAPDKSGLPSDRFSAERTGGSVSTLTIQRTQQEDSAVYLCASSLNHGIEQFFGPGTRLTVL.

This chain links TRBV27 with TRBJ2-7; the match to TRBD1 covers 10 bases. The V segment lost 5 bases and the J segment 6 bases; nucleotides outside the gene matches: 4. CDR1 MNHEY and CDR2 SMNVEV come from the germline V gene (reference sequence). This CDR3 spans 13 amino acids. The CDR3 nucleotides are TGTGCCAGCAGTAAGACAGGGGGCGTCGAGCAGTACTTC. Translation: CASSKTGGVEQYF.